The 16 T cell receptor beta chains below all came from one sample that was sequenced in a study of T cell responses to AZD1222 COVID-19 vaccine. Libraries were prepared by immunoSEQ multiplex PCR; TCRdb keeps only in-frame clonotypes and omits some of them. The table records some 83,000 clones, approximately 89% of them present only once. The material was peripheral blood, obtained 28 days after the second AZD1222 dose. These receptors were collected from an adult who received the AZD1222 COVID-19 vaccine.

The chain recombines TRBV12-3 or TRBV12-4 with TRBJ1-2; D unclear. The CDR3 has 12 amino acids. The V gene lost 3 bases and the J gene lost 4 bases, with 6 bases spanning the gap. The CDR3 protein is CASSLAAYGYTF. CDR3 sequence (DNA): TGTGCCAGCAGTTTGGCGGCCTATGGCTACACCTTC.

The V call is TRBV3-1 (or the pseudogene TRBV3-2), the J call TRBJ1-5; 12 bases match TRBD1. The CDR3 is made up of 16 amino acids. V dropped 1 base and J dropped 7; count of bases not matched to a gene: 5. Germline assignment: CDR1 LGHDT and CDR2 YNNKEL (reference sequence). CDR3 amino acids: CASSQGRDRGRQPQHF. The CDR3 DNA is TGTGCCAGCAGCCAAGGGCGGGACAGGGGGCGGCAGCCCCAGCATTTT.

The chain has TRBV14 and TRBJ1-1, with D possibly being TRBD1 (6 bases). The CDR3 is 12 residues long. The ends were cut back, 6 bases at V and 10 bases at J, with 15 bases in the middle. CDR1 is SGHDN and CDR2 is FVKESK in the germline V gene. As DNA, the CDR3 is TGTGCCAGCAGTCGCCAGGGGCTGGGAGCTTTCTTT. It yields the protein CASSRQGLGAFF.

The CDR3 spells CASSYRGTGELFF. The CDR3 DNA reads as TGTGCCAGCAGTTACAGGGGGACCGGGGAGCTGTTTTTT. The chain combines TRBV2 with TRBJ2-2; the match to TRBD1 covers 8 bases. The junction had 1 base not matched to a gene; V was cut back by 5 bases and J by 5 bases. This CDR3 spans 13 amino acids. The germline V gene encodes CDR1 SNHLY and CDR2 FYNNEI.

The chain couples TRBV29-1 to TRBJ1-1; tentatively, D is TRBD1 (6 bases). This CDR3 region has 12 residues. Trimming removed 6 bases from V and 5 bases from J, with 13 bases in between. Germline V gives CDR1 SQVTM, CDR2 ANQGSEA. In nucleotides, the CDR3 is TGCAGCGTGCGGACAGTCGGGACTGAAGCTTTCTTT. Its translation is CSVRTVGTEAFF.

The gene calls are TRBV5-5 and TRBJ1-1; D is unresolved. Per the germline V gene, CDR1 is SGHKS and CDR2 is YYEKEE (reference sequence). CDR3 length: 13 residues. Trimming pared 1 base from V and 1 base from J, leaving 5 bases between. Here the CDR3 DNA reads TGTGCCAGCAGCTTGTATCAGAACACTGAAGCTTTCTTT. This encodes CASSLYQNTEAFF.

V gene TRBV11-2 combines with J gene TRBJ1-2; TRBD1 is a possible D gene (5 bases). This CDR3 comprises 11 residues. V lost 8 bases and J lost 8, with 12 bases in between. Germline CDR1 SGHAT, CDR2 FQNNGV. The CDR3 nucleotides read TGTGCCAGCGGGAGGGGTCGGGGCTACACCTTC. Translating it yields CASGRGRGYTF.

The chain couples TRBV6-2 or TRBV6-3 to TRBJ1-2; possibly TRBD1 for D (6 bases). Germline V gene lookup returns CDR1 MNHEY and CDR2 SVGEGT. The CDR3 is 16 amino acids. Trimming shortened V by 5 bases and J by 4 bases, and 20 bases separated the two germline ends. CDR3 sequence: CASSTPTQGVSYGYTF. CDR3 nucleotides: TGTGCCAGCAGTACTCCCACACAGGGAGTGAGCTATGGCTACACCTTC.

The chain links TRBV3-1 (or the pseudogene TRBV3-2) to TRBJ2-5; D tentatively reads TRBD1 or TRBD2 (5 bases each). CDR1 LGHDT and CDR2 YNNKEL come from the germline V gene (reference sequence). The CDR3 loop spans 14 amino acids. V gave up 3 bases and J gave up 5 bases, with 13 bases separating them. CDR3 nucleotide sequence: TGTGCCAGCAGCCATCCGGGACCAACGGAGACCCAGTACTTC. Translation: CASSHPGPTETQYF.

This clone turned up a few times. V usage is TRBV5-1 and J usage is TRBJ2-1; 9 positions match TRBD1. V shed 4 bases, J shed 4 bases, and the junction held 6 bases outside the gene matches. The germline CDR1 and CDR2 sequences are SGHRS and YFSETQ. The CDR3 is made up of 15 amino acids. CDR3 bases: TGCGCCAGCAGCGGGACAGGGCGGAGTTACAATGAGCAGTTCTTC. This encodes CASSGTGRSYNEQFF.

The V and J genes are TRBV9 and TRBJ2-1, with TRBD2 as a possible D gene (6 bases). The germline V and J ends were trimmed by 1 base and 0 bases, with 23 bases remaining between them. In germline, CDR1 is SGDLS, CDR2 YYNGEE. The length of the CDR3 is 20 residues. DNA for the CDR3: TGTGCCAGCAGCGTATCTTCATGGGCCGCGGGGAGGAGCTCCTACAATGAGCAGTTCTTC. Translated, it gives CASSVSSWAAGRSSYNEQFF.

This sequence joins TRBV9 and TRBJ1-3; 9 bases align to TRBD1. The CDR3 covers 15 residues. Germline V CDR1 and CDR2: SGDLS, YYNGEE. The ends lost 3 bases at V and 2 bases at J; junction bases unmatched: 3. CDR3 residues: CASSGQGDPGNTIYF. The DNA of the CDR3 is TGTGCCAGCAGCGGACAGGGGGACCCTGGAAACACCATATATTTT. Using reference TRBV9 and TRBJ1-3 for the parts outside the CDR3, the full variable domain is DSGVTQTPKHLITATGQRVTLRCSPRSGDLSVYWYQQSLDQGLQFLIQYYNGEERAKGNILERFSAQQFPDLHSELNLSSLELGDSALYFCASSGQGDPGNTIYFGEGSWLTVV.

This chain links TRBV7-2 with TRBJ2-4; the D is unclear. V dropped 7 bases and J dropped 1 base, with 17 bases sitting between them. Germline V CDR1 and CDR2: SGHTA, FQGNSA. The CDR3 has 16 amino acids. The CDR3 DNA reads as TGTGCCAGCACCCCCTCGAGCAGTCTTGCCAAAAACATTCAGTACTTC. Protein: CASTPSSSLAKNIQYF. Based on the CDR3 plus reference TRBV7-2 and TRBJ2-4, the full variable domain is GAGVSQSPSNKVTEKGKDVELRCDPISGHTALYWYRQSLGQGLEFLIYFQGNSAPDKSGLPSDRFSAERTGGSVSTLTIQRTQQEDSAVYLCASTPSSSLAKNIQYFGAGTRLSVL.

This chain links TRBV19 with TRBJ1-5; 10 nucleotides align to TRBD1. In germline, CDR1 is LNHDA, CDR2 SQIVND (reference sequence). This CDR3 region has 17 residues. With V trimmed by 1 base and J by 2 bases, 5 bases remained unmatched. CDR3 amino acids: CASSIASTGGGNQPQHF. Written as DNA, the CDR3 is TGTGCCAGTAGTATAGCCTCGACAGGGGGCGGCAATCAGCCCCAGCATTTT.

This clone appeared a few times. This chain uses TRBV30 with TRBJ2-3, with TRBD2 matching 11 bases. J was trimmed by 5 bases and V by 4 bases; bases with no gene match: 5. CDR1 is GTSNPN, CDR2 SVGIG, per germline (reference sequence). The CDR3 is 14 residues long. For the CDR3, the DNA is TGTGCCTGGACTAGCGGGGGGATTGGAGATACGCAGTATTTT. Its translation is CAWTSGGIGDTQYF.

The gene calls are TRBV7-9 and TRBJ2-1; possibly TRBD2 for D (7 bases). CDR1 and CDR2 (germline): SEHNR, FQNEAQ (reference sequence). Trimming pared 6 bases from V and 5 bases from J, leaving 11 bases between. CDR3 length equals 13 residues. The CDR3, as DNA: TGTGCCAGCAGTCGGGGGGCTAACAATGAGCAGTTCTTC. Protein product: CASSRGANNEQFF.